The clone carrying this T cell receptor (beta chain) showed up just a few times. The trim removed 6 bases at V and 8 bases at J, leaving 14 bases unmatched. The germline V gene encodes CDR1 SGHAT and CDR2 FQNNGV. CDR3 length: 16 amino acids. Each CDR3 protein gets one entry after TCRdb re-called the RT-PCR reads with MiXCR. The table has 550,000 to 750,000 distinct CDR3 sequences, 11% to 15% seen once. Sequenced: memory CD4+ T cells from blood. V gene TRBV11-2 combines with J gene TRBJ1-2; 11 bases are a match to TRBD1. The TCR originated in a female donor in good health, serving as a healthy control. CDR3 nucleotides: TGTGCCAGCAGTCTTGGACAGGGGGCCGGGCCGGGGGGCTACACCTTC. This translates into CASSLGQGAGPGGYTF.